The sequence of this TCR beta chain was determined in a study of blood T cell repertoires in COVID-19. Study-level background: Researchers got acute and convalescent COVID-19 samples from the United States, Italy and Spain.

Sequenced by immunoSEQ multiplex PCR; TCRdb stores in-frame clones only, minus some. The profile shows under 25,000 clones, around 80% of them singletons. V dropped 2 bases and J dropped 1; count of bases not matched to a gene: 16. The CDR3 has 21 amino acids. Germline assignment: CDR1 SNHLY and CDR2 FYNNEI. Relative to its sample, this clone is medium-sized (0.01 to 0.1%). This TCR derives from a woman of 80 years or more with acute or convalescent COVID-19. V and J are TRBV2 and TRBJ2-5; TRBD2 agrees at 13 bases. Sequencing used peripheral blood. CDR3 residues: CASSELLTSGTSGAFQETQYF. DNA of the CDR3: TGTGCCAGCAGTGAACTCCTGACCTCCGGGACTAGCGGGGCCTTCCAAGAGACCCAGTACTTC. Complete variable domain (other parts from reference TRBV2 and TRBJ2-5): EPEVTQTPSHQVTQMGQEVILRCVPISNHLYFYWYRQILGQKVEFLVSFYNNEISEKSEIFDDQFSVERPDGSNFTLKIRSTKLEDSAMYFCASSELLTSGTSGAFQETQYFGPGTRLLVL.